Sequencing of this T cell receptor (beta chain) was carried out in a study of beta chain features in type 1 diabetes. This clone showed up just a few times. The CDR3 spans 16 residues. Germline lookup yields CDR1 MGHRA and CDR2 YSYEKL. Trimming removed 8 bases from V and 0 bases from J, with 19 bases in between. Isolated RNA was reverse transcribed in full, so expressed TCRB transcripts were sequenced. The protocol was immunoSEQ multiplex PCR, while the TCRdb copy is restricted to in-frame clones and leaves out a portion. The data show hundreds of thousands of clones, around 28% seen once. Material for sequencing was naive CD4+ T cells from blood. V is TRBV4-1 and J is TRBJ1-1; a possible D gene is TRBD1 (6 bases). The clonotype originates from a man aged 18-30 years in good health. CDR3 sequence reads: CASRKSGTHLNTEAFF. The CDR3 DNA reads TGCGCCAGCCGTAAGTCCGGGACACATTTGAACACTGAAGCTTTCTTT.